These 28 T cell receptor beta chains came from one sample sequenced in a study of CD8 T cells in ankylosing spondylitis. Study results and limitations: Blood from ankylosing spondylitis patients appeared to carry a characteristic eight-variant TCR beta motif.

A single record per CDR3 protein comes from TCRdb applying MiXCR to the 5' RACE reads. The sample carries about 220,000 distinct CDR3 sequences, 7.3% recorded once. No cognate antigen is known for these TCRs. Sequencing was done on a sample of blood, either unsorted or a sorted T cell fraction (not recorded which). Receptors were obtained from a male donor with ankylosing spondylitis.

The gene calls are TRBV19 and TRBJ2-7; D tentatively fits TRBD1 or TRBD2 (5 bases each). The CDR3 is made up of 15 amino acids. Germline V gives CDR1 LNHDA, CDR2 SQIVND (reference sequence). Trimming shortened V by 1 base and J by 2 bases, and 12 bases separated the two germline ends. The CDR3 loop is CASSIGTGPTYEQYF. The DNA of the CDR3 is TGTGCCAGTAGTATAGGAACGGGACCAACCTACGAGCAGTACTTC.

This clonotype showed up many times. This chain joins TRBV7-8 and TRBJ1-5; D is perhaps TRBD1 (6 bases). The germline V gene encodes CDR1 SGHVS and CDR2 FQNEAQ. V dropped 0 bases and J dropped 5 bases, with 11 bases sitting between them. The CDR3 has 15 residues. CDR3 in amino acids: CASSLAPEGDQPQHF. CDR3 bases: TGTGCCAGCAGCTTAGCGCCGGAGGGGGATCAGCCCCAGCATTTT.

The table lists this clonotype with many counts. The chain has TRBV4-1 and TRBJ1-2; the D is unclear. The CDR3 runs to 12 residues. CDR1 MGHRA and CDR2 YSYEKL come from the germline V gene. The V and J ends lost 0 bases and 7 bases respectively, with 6 bases between them. The CDR3 sequence: CASSQDRSGYTF. The CDR3 coding sequence is TGCGCCAGCAGCCAAGATAGGAGTGGCTACACCTTC.

This clonotype was detected ten times or more. This chain connects TRBV4-3 to TRBJ2-3; maybe TRBD2 (7 bases). Germline-derived CDR1 and CDR2 are LGHNA and YSLEER. V lost 7 bases, J lost 2 bases, and 16 bases lay in between. The CDR3 has 15 residues. The CDR3 reads CASTPGGGHTDTQYF. CDR3 in DNA: TGCGCCAGCACCCCCGGCGGGGGCCACACAGATACGCAGTATTTT.

This clonotype was recorded at least ten times. The chain links TRBV20-1 to TRBJ2-1, with no clear D. The CDR3 is 15 residues long. Germline V CDR1 and CDR2: DFQATT, SNEGSKA (reference sequence). The germline V and J ends were trimmed by 0 bases and 2 bases, with 11 bases remaining between them. The CDR3 reads CSARDRSAPYNEQFF. The CDR3 region has the DNA TGCAGTGCTAGAGATAGGTCGGCACCCTACAATGAGCAGTTCTTC.

V usage is TRBV10-1 and J usage is TRBJ1-1; D gene uncertain. Germline V gives CDR1 WNHNN, CDR2 SYGVQD (reference sequence). CDR3 length: 16 amino acids. V lost 3 bases to trimming and J lost 1 base, with 15 bases between them. Written as DNA, the CDR3 is TGCGCCAGCAGTGATAAGCCAGTCCTCGGGAACACTGAAGCTTTCTTT. Its translation is CASSDKPVLGNTEAFF.

This clonotype was observed a handful of times. The chain has TRBV20-1 and TRBJ2-1, with TRBD1 matching over 7 bases. The V gene's germline CDR1 is DFQATT and CDR2 SNEGSKA (reference sequence). V was pared by 3 bases and J by 8 bases, with 10 bases of the junction left unmatched. The CDR3 covers 14 residues. The CDR3: CSARLRGRFDEQFF. The CDR3 coding sequence is TGCAGTGCTAGGCTTAGGGGGCGGTTCGATGAGCAGTTCTTC.

Concerning this clonotype itself: A much larger clone differs from this one at a single base, so this may be a read error. The CDR3 DNA sequence: TGTCCCAGCAGCTCCGCCGGGACAGCGGGAGATACGCAGTATTTT. Translation gives CPSSSAGTAGDTQYF. The chain uses TRBV5-4 and TRBJ2-3; D is possibly TRBD1 (7 bases). The germline V gene encodes CDR1 SGHNT and CDR2 YYREEE (reference sequence). The CDR3 runs 15 residues.

This clonotype was seen many times. J is TRBJ2-1 and V is TRBV7-9; no clear D gene. The CDR3 extends over 17 amino acids. With 1 base removed from V and 2 bases from J, the gap between germline ends came to 15 bases. The germline V gene encodes CDR1 SEHNR and CDR2 FQNEAQ (reference sequence). The DNA of the CDR3 is TGTGCCAGCAGCTTAGGAATGAAGATCGTCGCCTACAATGAGCAGTTCTTC. Amino acid sequence: CASSLGMKIVAYNEQFF.

This clonotype was observed at least ten times. The chain has TRBV20-1 and TRBJ2-7, with TRBD2 matching 8 bases. Germline CDR1 DFQATT, CDR2 SNEGSKA (reference sequence). V lost 2 bases and J lost 5; bases outside the gene matches: 8. This CDR3 has 14 residues. For the CDR3, the DNA is TGCAGTGCTAGACTCGGACTAGCCAAAAACGAGCAGTACTTC. This gives the protein CSARLGLAKNEQYF.

This clonotype came up a few times. J is TRBJ1-5 and V is TRBV11-2; TRBD1 matches at 12 bases. CDR3 size: 19 residues. J lost 2 bases, V lost 1 base, and 9 bases had no gene match. The germline V gene encodes CDR1 SGHAT and CDR2 FQNNGV. CDR3 region: CASSLGPGQGAFGNQPQHF. The CDR3 region has the DNA TGTGCCAGCAGCTTAGGCCCGGGACAGGGGGCGTTTGGCAATCAGCCCCAGCATTTT.

Ten or more counts support this clonotype. The chain uses TRBV6-5 and TRBJ2-3; no firm D call. Germline V lookup: CDR1 MNHEY, CDR2 SVGAGI. V was trimmed by 0 bases and J by 4 bases, leaving 8 bases between them. The length of the CDR3 is 14 residues. DNA for the CDR3: TGTGCCAGCAGTTACTCTCTAGATGCAGATACGCAGTATTTT. This sequence encodes CASSYSLDADTQYF.

This clonotype was seen ten or more times. This chain uses TRBV14 with TRBJ2-7; TRBD2 might be the D (6 bases). This CDR3 has 13 residues. V lost 6 bases, J lost 3 bases, and 12 bases lay in between. The germline CDR1 and CDR2 sequences are SGHDN and FVKESK. CDR3 in DNA: TGTGCCAGCAGGGTGAGCGGGCACTACGAGCAGTACTTC. Translation gives CASRVSGHYEQYF.

There are many counts of this clonotype. This chain uses TRBV13 with TRBJ2-2; D uncertain. The V end was cut by 5 bases, the J end by 3 bases, with 10 bases between. The CDR3 has 14 residues. Germline V lookup: CDR1 PRHDT, CDR2 FYEKMQ (reference sequence). The CDR3 sequence: CASSLDLDTGELFF. CDR3 in DNA: TGTGCCAGCAGCCTAGACTTAGACACCGGGGAGCTGTTTTTT.

Remarks on this clonotype: A much larger clone sits a single nucleotide away, making a read error possible. The rearrangement joins TRBV6-2 or TRBV6-3 to TRBJ2-4, with D possibly being TRBD2 (5 bases). V was shortened by 6 bases and J by 2 bases, with 11 bases between the two germline ends. Germline lookup yields CDR1 MNHEY and CDR2 SVGEGT. The CDR3 runs to 14 residues. The CDR3 DNA sequence: TGTGCCAGCAGATCGAGGGTATCCAAAAACATTCAGTACTTC. It yields the protein CASRSRVSKNIQYF.

This clonotype was picked up many times. This chain connects TRBV29-1 to TRBJ1-2, with unresolved D. Trimming shortened V by 0 bases and J by 0 bases, and 5 bases separated the two germline ends. CDR1 SQVTM and CDR2 ANQGSEA come from the germline V gene. The CDR3 runs to 13 residues. CDR3 protein: CSVEEGTNYGYTF. Written as DNA, the CDR3 is TGCAGCGTTGAAGAGGGGACTAACTATGGCTACACCTTC.

This clonotype was counted ten times or more. The V and J genes are TRBV27 and TRBJ2-1, with unresolved D. The V gene lost 6 bases and the J gene lost 3 bases, with 15 bases spanning the gap. The CDR3 covers 15 residues. CDR1 is MNHEY, CDR2 SMNVEV, per germline (reference sequence). The CDR3 sequence: CASRVAPSNYNEQFF. The CDR3 DNA sequence: TGTGCCAGCAGAGTTGCCCCCTCAAACTACAATGAGCAGTTCTTC.

Comment on this clonotype: Here the CDR3 omits its conserved ending phenylalanine or tryptophan, so a read error is the likely source. The chain combines TRBV20-1 with TRBJ2-2; D perhaps matches TRBD1 (6 bases). The CDR3 sequence is 15 residues long. CDR1 and CDR2 (germline): DFQATT, SNEGSKA (reference sequence). V was clipped by 0 bases and J by 1 base, with 9 bases between them. The CDR3 DNA reads as TGCAGTGCTAGAGAGTTACAGGGGAACACCGGGGAGCTGTTTATT. Protein product: CSARELQGNTGELFI.

Ten or more counts support this clonotype. J is TRBJ1-2 and V is TRBV11-1; 9 positions agree with TRBD1. J gave up 2 bases and V 5 bases, and 15 bases lay outside the gene matches. Germline CDR1 is SGHAT and CDR2 is FQDESV (reference sequence). CDR3 length equals 18 residues. CDR3: CASSPQGALGVINYGYTF. The CDR3 DNA sequence: TGTGCCAGCAGCCCACAGGGGGCCCTCGGAGTTATCAACTATGGCTACACCTTC.

The chain uses TRBV7-3 and TRBJ2-2; maybe TRBD1 (6 bases). Germline CDR1 is SGHTA and CDR2 is FQGTGA. The length of the CDR3 is 17 residues. The V end was cut by 1 base, the J end by 0 bases, with 12 bases between. CDR3 in amino acids: CASSLNSKGANTGELFF. The CDR3 DNA is TGTGCCAGCAGCTTAAATTCTAAGGGGGCGAACACCGGGGAGCTGTTTTTT.

This clonotype was seen many times. The J gene is TRBJ2-5, the V gene TRBV6-6; D ambiguous. Trimming shortened V by 5 bases and J by 10 bases, and 11 bases separated the two germline ends. The CDR3 extends over 11 amino acids. Germline V CDR1 and CDR2: MNHNY, SVGAGI (reference sequence). CDR3 sequence: CASSHLGIQYF. DNA of the CDR3: TGTGCCAGCAGTCACCTAGGGATCCAGTACTTC.

This clonotype was observed at least ten times. V and J are TRBV28 and TRBJ2-7, with 7 bases that match TRBD2. From germline, CDR1 is MDHEN and CDR2 SYDVKM. V lost 0 bases to trimming and J lost 1 base; unmatched junction nucleotides: 3. This CDR3 has 15 residues. CDR3 residues: CASSLWGGVSYEQYF. Here the CDR3 DNA reads TGTGCCAGCAGTTTATGGGGGGGGGTGTCCTACGAGCAGTACTTC.

This clonotype was seen ten or more times. This rearrangement joins TRBV14 to TRBJ2-1; no definite D call. This CDR3 is 15 amino acids long. V was shortened by 0 bases and J by 6 bases, with 12 bases between the two germline ends. The germline gives CDR1 SGHDN, CDR2 FVKESK. The CDR3 coding sequence is TGTGCCAGCAGCCAAGAGTTTGCCGTGATCAATGAGCAGTTCTTC. This codes for CASSQEFAVINEQFF.

This clonotype has at least ten counts. V is TRBV7-6 and J is TRBJ2-1; maybe TRBD2 (7 bases). V lost 3 bases and J 2 bases, leaving 11 bases between the germline ends. This CDR3 region has 15 residues. Germline V gene data show CDR1 as SGHVS and CDR2 as FNYEAQ. The CDR3 nucleotides are TGTGCCAGCAGCTTTCGGGGGGCCCCCTACAATGAGCAGTTCTTC. Its translation: CASSFRGAPYNEQFF.

This clonotype has a count of ten or more. The rearrangement uses TRBV24-1 and TRBJ2-2; unclear D gene. From germline, CDR1 is KGHDR and CDR2 SFDVKD. The CDR3 sequence is 14 residues long. V dropped 5 bases and J dropped 6 bases, with 12 bases sitting between them. CDR3 residues: CATSVSALSGELFF. The CDR3 DNA reads as TGTGCCACCAGTGTGTCCGCCTTGTCCGGGGAGCTGTTTTTT.

This clonotype has a count of ten or more. The genes are TRBV6-1 and TRBJ2-1, with D unresolved. This CDR3 spans 16 amino acids. From germline, CDR1 is MNHNS and CDR2 SASEGT. V lost 10 bases and J lost 1, with 20 bases in between. CDR3 protein: CATSTLWPQSYNEQFF. The CDR3 DNA reads as TGTGCCACCTCCACCCTGTGGCCCCAGTCCTACAATGAGCAGTTCTTC.

At least ten counts were recorded for this clonotype. The genes are TRBV4-3 and TRBJ2-5, with D possibly called TRBD1 or TRBD2 (5 bases each). The CDR3 loop spans 17 amino acids. Between the trimmed V and J ends, which lost 0 bases and 7 bases, there was a span of 21 bases. In germline, CDR1 is LGHNA, CDR2 YSLEER. In DNA form, the CDR3 reads TGCGCCAGCAGCCAAGATCGACAGAAACTAGACGGAGGGACCCAGTACTTC. The encoded protein is CASSQDRQKLDGGTQYF.

This clonotype was observed many times. This rearrangement joins TRBV11-1 to TRBJ2-3, with TRBD1 as a possible D gene (5 bases). V shed 1 base and J shed 3 bases, with 20 bases lying between them. This CDR3 is built from 18 residues. Germline values: CDR1 SGHAT, CDR2 FQDESV (reference sequence). The CDR3 sequence is CASSLDPHQGKRTDTQYF. The DNA of the CDR3 is TGTGCCAGCAGCTTAGATCCCCACCAGGGAAAACGAACAGATACGCAGTATTTT.